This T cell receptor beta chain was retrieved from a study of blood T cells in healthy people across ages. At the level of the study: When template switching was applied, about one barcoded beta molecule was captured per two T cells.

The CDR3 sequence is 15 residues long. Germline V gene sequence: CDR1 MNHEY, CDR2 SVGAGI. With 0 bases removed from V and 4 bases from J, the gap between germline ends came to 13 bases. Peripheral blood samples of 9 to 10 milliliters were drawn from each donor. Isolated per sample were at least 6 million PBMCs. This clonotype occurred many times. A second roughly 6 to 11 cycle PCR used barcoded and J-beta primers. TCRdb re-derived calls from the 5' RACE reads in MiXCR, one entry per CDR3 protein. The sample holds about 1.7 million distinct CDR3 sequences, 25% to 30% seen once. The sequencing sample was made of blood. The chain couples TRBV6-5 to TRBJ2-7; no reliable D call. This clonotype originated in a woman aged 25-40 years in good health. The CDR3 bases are TGTGCCAGCAGTTACTCGGCAGGAATTGTGTACGAGCAGTACTTC. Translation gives CASSYSAGIVYEQYF.